This T cell receptor (beta chain) came from a study of blood T cells in healthy people across ages. As to this clonotype: Its specificity is not known.

Germline values: CDR1 SGHTA, CDR2 FQGNSA. This CDR3 has 15 amino acids. Germline trimming cut 4 bases from V and 13 bases from J; bases unmatched to any gene: 14. It was with a sample-barcoded 5' primer and a J-beta primer mix that a second PCR of roughly 7 to 11 cycles was run. TCRdb redid the calling of the 5' RACE reads with MiXCR, one entry per CDR3 protein. In the table there are 1.8 million or so distinct CDR3 sequences, approximately 40% of which are singletons. General study points: Age showed a roughly linear inverse relationship with TCR beta diversity per million T cells. The percentage of naive T cells correlated strongly with TCR beta diversity.

A minimum of 5.5 micrograms of total RNA was extracted per sample. The rearrangement joins TRBV7-2 to TRBJ2-1, with 9 nucleotides matching TRBD2. This TCR came from a human donor in good health. Input material: blood. CDR3 sequence: CASSSMGLAGTTQFF. Written as DNA, the CDR3 is TGTGCCAGCAGCTCAATGGGGCTAGCGGGGACCACCCAGTTCTTC.